This T cell receptor (beta chain) was retrieved from a study of blood T cell repertoires in COVID-19. Libraries were prepared by immunoSEQ multiplex PCR; TCRdb keeps only in-frame clonotypes and omits some of them. The sample records under 45,000 clones, approximately 80% being singletons. With V trimmed by 8 bases and J by 4 bases, 6 bases remained unmatched. Germline CDR1 LGHNA, CDR2 YSLEER. The CDR3 is 14 amino acids. The rearrangement joins TRBV4-3 to TRBJ2-5; 11 nucleotides line up with TRBD1. The sequence was collected from an elderly man with acute or convalescent COVID-19. The sequencing input was peripheral blood. The CDR3 nucleotides read TGCGCCAGCTCTAGGGGGACAGGGGGAGAGACCCAGTACTTC. Protein: CASSRGTGGETQYF.